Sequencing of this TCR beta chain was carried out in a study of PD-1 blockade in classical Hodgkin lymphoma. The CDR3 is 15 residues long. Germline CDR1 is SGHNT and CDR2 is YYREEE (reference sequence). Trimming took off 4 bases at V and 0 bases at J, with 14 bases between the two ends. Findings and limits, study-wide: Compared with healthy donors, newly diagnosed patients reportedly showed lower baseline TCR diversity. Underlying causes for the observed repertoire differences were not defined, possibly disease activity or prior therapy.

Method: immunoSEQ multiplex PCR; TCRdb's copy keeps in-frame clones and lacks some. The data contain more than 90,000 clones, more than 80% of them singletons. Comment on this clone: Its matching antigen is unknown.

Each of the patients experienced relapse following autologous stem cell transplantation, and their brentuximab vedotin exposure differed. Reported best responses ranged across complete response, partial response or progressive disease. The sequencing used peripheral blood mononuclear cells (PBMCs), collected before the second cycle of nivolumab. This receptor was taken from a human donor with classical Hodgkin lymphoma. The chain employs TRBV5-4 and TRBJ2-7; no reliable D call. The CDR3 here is CASSNTGRSSYEQYF. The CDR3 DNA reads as TGTGCCAGCAGCAATACTGGTAGGAGCTCCTACGAGCAGTACTTC.